Below are 32 T cell receptor beta chains sequenced from a single sample in a study of blood T cell repertoires in COVID-19. Clones were read by immunoSEQ multiplex PCR, and TCRdb kept only the in-frame ones, dropping some. The sample records 200,000 to 250,000 clones, roughly 79% being singletons. The specimen was PBMCs or T cells enriched from blood (not recorded which). The receptors stem from a man aged 40-50 years who had recovered from COVID-19.

The rearrangement uses TRBV27 and TRBJ1-3; 10 positions match TRBD1. Trimming cost V 1 base and J 7 bases; bases outside gene matches: 1. CDR1 is MNHEY and CDR2 is SMNVEV in the germline V gene (reference sequence). This CDR3 region has 14 residues. The CDR3 protein is CASSLLGQGNTIYF. CDR3 bases: TGTGCCAGCAGTTTATTGGGACAGGGGAACACCATATATTTT.

This clone has only one observation. The chain has TRBV5-1 and TRBJ2-1, with 8 bases lining up with TRBD2. The CDR3 is made up of 15 amino acids. J gave up 3 bases and V 4 bases, and 6 bases lay outside the gene matches. Germline lookup yields CDR1 SGHRS and CDR2 YFSETQ. CDR3 bases: TGCGCCAGCAGCAGCGGGGGAGGGGGCTACAATGAGCAGTTCTTC. Amino acids: CASSSGGGGYNEQFF.

CDR3: CASGGGPGTGAHNTGELFF. Written as DNA, the CDR3 is TGTGCCAGCGGCGGGGGGCCCGGGACAGGGGCTCACAACACCGGGGAGCTGTTTTTT. The chain recombines TRBV7-9 with TRBJ2-2; the match to TRBD1 covers 10 bases. With V trimmed by 8 bases and J by 2 bases, 17 bases remained unmatched. Germline V gene sequence: CDR1 SEHNR, CDR2 FQNEAQ (reference sequence). There are 19 residues in the CDR3.

The rearrangement links TRBV2 to TRBJ1-1; TRBD1 agrees at 7 bases. V shed 6 bases and J 5 bases; nucleotides not matched to a gene: 9. Germline V lookup: CDR1 SNHLY, CDR2 FYNNEI. The CDR3 is made up of 14 amino acids. This CDR3 reads CASSQQGQGTEAFF. CDR3 bases: TGTGCCAGCAGCCAACAGGGGCAGGGAACTGAAGCTTTCTTT. The full variable domain, completed using reference TRBV2 and TRBJ1-1, is EPEVTQTPSHQVTQMGQEVILRCVPISNHLYFYWYRQILGQKVEFLVSFYNNEISEKSEIFDDQFSVERPDGSNFTLKIRSTKLEDSAMYFCASSQQGQGTEAFFGQGTRLTVV.

The chain couples TRBV30 to TRBJ2-5; possible D gene TRBD2, 6 bases. Germline values: CDR1 GTSNPN, CDR2 SVGIG (reference sequence). The CDR3 spans 13 residues. The CDR3 DNA reads TGTGCACTACAGCCAGGGAGGCGAGAGACCCAGTACTTC. Translating it yields CALQPGRRETQYF.

The rearrangement joins TRBV24-1 to TRBJ2-3; D possibly corresponds to TRBD2 (6 bases). V was cut by 2 bases and J by 4 bases, with 18 bases left in between. This CDR3 region has 17 residues. CDR1 and CDR2 (germline): KGHDR, SFDVKD. The chain's CDR3 is CATSDSLASSHPDTQYF. CDR3 DNA: TGTGCCACCAGTGATTCCCTAGCGTCGAGTCATCCAGATACGCAGTATTTT.

This chain joins TRBV7-2 and TRBJ2-1; D might be TRBD2 (5 bases). Germline values: CDR1 SGHTA, CDR2 FQGNSA. The CDR3 runs to 15 residues. Trimming removed 2 bases from V and 6 bases from J, with 14 bases in between. CDR3: CASSLTSTSSNEQFF. CDR3 bases: TGTGCCAGCAGCTTAACTAGTACAAGTAGCAATGAGCAGTTCTTC.

This sequence joins TRBV7-9 and TRBJ2-5; D not certain. The V end lost 1 base, the J end lost 0 bases, and 9 bases lay between the germline ends. Looked up from germline, CDR1 is SEHNR and CDR2 is FQNEAQ (reference sequence). The CDR3 extends over 15 amino acids. The chain's CDR3 is CASSLVSAYQETQYF. The CDR3 DNA reads TGTGCCAGCAGCTTAGTTTCCGCGTACCAAGAGACCCAGTACTTC.

This clone has just a few counts. The J gene is TRBJ1-1, the V gene TRBV28, with 9 bases that match TRBD1. CDR1 MDHEN and CDR2 SYDVKM come from the germline V gene. This CDR3 is built from 13 residues. V trimming: 4 bases; J trimming: 5 bases; junction bases outside the gene matches: 2. CDR3 sequence reads: CASSSGTGTEAFF. The CDR3 bases are TGTGCCAGCAGTTCTGGGACAGGGACTGAAGCTTTCTTT.

The chain combines TRBV2 with TRBJ2-3; D is unclear. The V gene's germline CDR1 is SNHLY and CDR2 FYNNEI. The CDR3 spans 13 residues. V lost 10 bases, J lost 2 bases, and 13 bases lay in between. The chain's CDR3 is CATQEPSTDTQYF. For the CDR3, the DNA is TGTGCCACCCAGGAACCCTCCACAGATACGCAGTATTTT.

The rearrangement uses TRBV6-5 and TRBJ1-2, with a weak D call TRBD1 (6 bases). V lost 5 bases to trimming and J lost 2 bases, with 12 bases between them. This CDR3 contains 14 residues. The germline V gene has CDR1 MNHEY and CDR2 SVGAGI. The CDR3 is CASSTRTANYGYTF. The CDR3 nucleotides are TGTGCCAGCAGTACCAGGACAGCCAACTATGGCTACACCTTC.

The V call is TRBV10-2, the J call TRBJ2-1, with 15 bases matching TRBD2. The CDR3 runs 16 residues. Per germline, CDR1 WSHSY and CDR2 SAAADI. V shed 3 bases and J 8 bases; nucleotides not matched to a gene: 5. The CDR3 loop reads CASSDPGTSGGHEQFF. CDR3 DNA: TGCGCCAGCAGTGACCCCGGGACTAGCGGGGGGCATGAGCAGTTCTTC.

The chain links TRBV6-2 or TRBV6-3 to TRBJ1-1; no reliable D call. V shed 4 bases and J shed 0 bases, with 3 bases lying between them. CDR3 length: 12 amino acids. Germline-derived CDR1 and CDR2 are MNHEY and SVGEGT. CDR3 coding DNA: TGTGCCAGCAGTTTAGTGAACACTGAAGCTTTCTTT. Encoded protein: CASSLVNTEAFF.

V usage is TRBV2 and J usage is TRBJ2-5, with 7 bases aligning to TRBD1. The CDR3 spans 13 residues. From germline, CDR1 is SNHLY and CDR2 FYNNEI. Losses at the gene ends were 8 bases for V and 9 bases for J; bases not matched to a gene: 12. This CDR3 reads CASERGPEPAQYF. CDR3 DNA: TGTGCCAGCGAAAGGGGGCCGGAGCCGGCCCAGTACTTC.

The chain carries TRBV28 and TRBJ2-5; 10 positions match TRBD2. Germline CDR1 MDHEN, CDR2 SYDVKM. The CDR3 loop spans 16 amino acids. The V gene end was trimmed by 9 bases and the J gene end by 7 bases; junction bases not matched to a gene: 17. In DNA, the CDR3 is TGTGCCAGTTCAAAATGGCCTAGCGGGGGCCCTACGACCCAGTACTTC. Protein product: CASSKWPSGGPTTQYF.

The chain has TRBV29-1 and TRBJ1-4, with D maybe TRBD1 (5 bases). The length of the CDR3 is 13 residues. Per the germline V gene, CDR1 is SQVTM and CDR2 is ANQGSEA. Between the trimmed V and J ends, which lost 2 bases and 7 bases, there was a span of 11 bases. This CDR3 reads CSVETGLGEKLFF. DNA for the CDR3: TGCAGCGTTGAAACAGGTTTAGGTGAAAAACTGTTTTTT.

This chain joins TRBV7-2 and TRBJ2-7; TRBD2 matches 14 bases. This CDR3 is built from 16 residues. The germline V gene has CDR1 SGHTA and CDR2 FQGNSA. The junction had 7 bases not matched to a gene; V was cut back by 5 bases and J by 4 bases. The CDR3 region has the DNA TGTGCCAGCAGCACCGGGACTAGCGGGAGACGGTACGAGCAGTACTTC. Translation: CASSTGTSGRRYEQYF.

J is TRBJ1-5 and V is TRBV18; D call uncertain. Germline CDR1 is KGHSH and CDR2 is LQKENI. CDR3 length: 15 amino acids. V lost 4 bases and J lost 4, with 14 bases in between. CDR3 amino acids: CASSQGFGGNQPQHF. The CDR3 DNA sequence: TGTGCCAGCTCACAAGGATTTGGCGGTAATCAGCCCCAGCATTTT.

This chain links TRBV5-1 with TRBJ1-1; 7 nucleotides align to TRBD1. Trimming removed 6 bases from V and 3 bases from J; junction bases left unmatched: 11. Germline V gene data show CDR1 as SGHRS and CDR2 as YFSETQ. The CDR3 extends over 15 amino acids. Here the CDR3 reads CASKRTDRVHTEAFF. As DNA, the CDR3 is TGCGCCAGCAAGAGAACAGACAGGGTGCACACTGAAGCTTTCTTT.

V is TRBV28 and J is TRBJ1-4; no firm D call. This CDR3 has 12 residues. Trimming cost V 6 bases and J 8 bases, with 10 bases left between them. Germline V lookup: CDR1 MDHEN, CDR2 SYDVKM. The CDR3 nucleotides read TGTGCCAGCAGGCGACTACAGGAAAAACTGTTTTTT. It yields the protein CASRRLQEKLFF.

This sequence joins TRBV4-2 and TRBJ2-7; 7 bases are shared with TRBD2. Germline trimming cut 0 bases from V and 4 bases from J; bases unmatched to any gene: 12. CDR1 is LGHNA and CDR2 is YNFKEQ in the germline V gene. The CDR3 has 17 amino acids. CDR3 sequence: CASSQDASWRESYEQYF. CDR3 sequence (DNA): TGTGCCAGCAGCCAAGATGCCTCTTGGCGGGAGTCATACGAGCAGTACTTC.

This clone was detected many times. This chain connects TRBV4-3 to TRBJ2-7; 7 nucleotides line up with TRBD1. Germline CDR1 is LGHNA and CDR2 is YSLEER. The CDR3 is made up of 16 amino acids. Trimming took 6 bases from V and 0 from J; bases not matched to a gene: 11. DNA for the CDR3: TGCGCCAGCAGTCCCGGGCCGACAGGGATCTCCTACGAGCAGTACTTC. Its protein is CASSPGPTGISYEQYF.

The V gene is TRBV27, the J gene TRBJ1-1; a possible D gene is TRBD1 (5 bases). V shed 1 base and J shed 1 base, with 10 bases lying between them. The CDR3 consists of 15 residues. Germline values: CDR1 MNHEY, CDR2 SMNVEV (reference sequence). The CDR3: CASSLYRDSNTEAFF. CDR3 nucleotides: TGTGCCAGCAGTTTATATAGGGACTCGAACACTGAAGCTTTCTTT.

The CDR3 DNA is TGTGCCACCAGCAGAGGAGAGCAAGATACGCAGTATTTT. It encodes CATSRGEQDTQYF. The gene calls are TRBV15 and TRBJ2-3; the D is unclear. Trimming took off 1 base at V and 5 bases at J, with 7 bases between the two ends. The length of the CDR3 is 13 residues. Germline values: CDR1 LNHNV, CDR2 YYDKDF (reference sequence).

CDR3 sequence (DNA): TGTGCCAGCCTACAGGGGCGGTTGAACACTGAAGCTTTCTTT. Its translation is CASLQGRLNTEAFF. The chain is built from TRBV11-2 and TRBJ1-1; TRBD1 matches 7 bases. Trimming cost V 8 bases and J 0 bases; bases outside gene matches: 6. CDR1 and CDR2 (germline): SGHAT, FQNNGV. CDR3 length: 14 amino acids.

This sequence joins TRBV7-2 and TRBJ1-1; TRBD1 aligns across 9 bases. The CDR3 loop spans 13 amino acids. CDR1 and CDR2 (germline): SGHTA, FQGNSA. The J segment lost 7 bases and the V segment lost 5 bases, leaving 5 bases of the junction unmatched. CDR3 in amino acids: CASSDRQGGEAFF. DNA of the CDR3: TGTGCCAGCAGCGATCGACAGGGGGGTGAAGCTTTCTTT.

The CDR3 bases are TGTGCCAGCAGTGTAGAACTACATATGAACACTGAAGCTTTCTTT. Encoded protein: CASSVELHMNTEAFF. The chain links TRBV2 to TRBJ1-1, with no clear D. Germline V gene lookup returns CDR1 SNHLY and CDR2 FYNNEI. This CDR3 is built from 15 residues. V lost 4 bases, J lost 0 bases, and 12 bases lay in between. Full variable domain (outside the CDR3, taken from reference TRBV2 and TRBJ1-1): EPEVTQTPSHQVTQMGQEVILRCVPISNHLYFYWYRQILGQKVEFLVSFYNNEISEKSEIFDDQFSVERPDGSNFTLKIRSTKLEDSAMYFCASSVELHMNTEAFFGQGTRLTVV.

This clone has a single count. The V gene is TRBV11-1, the J gene TRBJ1-5; TRBD1 matches at 8 bases. The CDR3 spans 15 residues. Germline V gives CDR1 SGHAT, CDR2 FQDESV (reference sequence). V was clipped by 6 bases and J by 2 bases; unmatched bases: 6. The CDR3 is CASSFDRGRNQPQHF. The CDR3 region has the DNA TGTGCCAGCAGTTTCGACAGGGGCCGCAATCAGCCCCAGCATTTT.

This clone came up a few times. The rearrangement links TRBV13 to TRBJ1-2, with 7 bases lining up with TRBD1. CDR3 length: 14 amino acids. The J segment lost 4 bases and the V segment lost 4 bases, leaving 6 bases of the junction unmatched. In germline, CDR1 is PRHDT, CDR2 FYEKMQ (reference sequence). The CDR3 bases are TGTGCCAGCAGCTCTTCCGGGACAGCCTATGGCTACACCTTC. This sequence encodes CASSSSGTAYGYTF.

The CDR3, as DNA: TGCGCCAGCAGCCGGGTGGGACAGCCACAGTACGAGCAGTACTTC. It is translated as CASSRVGQPQYEQYF. This chain links TRBV4-1 with TRBJ2-7, with 7 bases that match TRBD1. V lost 4 bases, J lost 4 bases, and 10 bases stayed unmatched. From germline, CDR1 is MGHRA and CDR2 YSYEKL. This CDR3 is built from 15 residues.

V is TRBV2 and J is TRBJ1-6; 11 bases agree with TRBD1. With V trimmed by 3 bases and J by 4 bases, 5 bases remained unmatched. The CDR3 loop spans 17 amino acids. Germline values: CDR1 SNHLY, CDR2 FYNNEI. CDR3 sequence: CASSDMGTGGYNSPLHF. CDR3 nucleotides: TGTGCCAGCAGTGATATGGGGACAGGGGGGTATAATTCACCCCTCCACTTT. The full variable domain, its missing parts supplied by reference TRBV2 and TRBJ1-6, is EPEVTQTPSHQVTQMGQEVILRCVPISNHLYFYWYRQILGQKVEFLVSFYNNEISEKSEIFDDQFSVERPDGSNFTLKIRSTKLEDSAMYFCASSDMGTGGYNSPLHFGNGTRLTVT.

This rearrangement joins TRBV5-1 to TRBJ1-2; 8 nucleotides match TRBD1. The trim removed 1 base at V and 8 bases at J, leaving 10 bases unmatched. The CDR3 is 15 residues long. Per the germline V gene, CDR1 is SGHRS and CDR2 is YFSETQ. The CDR3 DNA follows: TGCGCCAGCAGCTTGATGGGTCAGGGGGCAGGAGGCTACACCTTC. This gives the protein CASSLMGQGAGGYTF. Full variable domain (remainder filled in from reference TRBV5-1 and TRBJ1-2): KAGVTQTPRYLIKTRGQQVTLSCSPISGHRSVSWYQQTPGQGLQFLFEYFSETQRNKGNFPGRFSGRQFSNSRSEMNVSTLELGDSALYLCASSLMGQGAGGYTFGSGTRLTVV.